Reported below is one TCR beta chain. Its antigen is currently unknown. This entry is derived from a study of cytomegalovirus exposure and HLA in healthy donors. The germline V and J ends were trimmed by 1 base and 4 bases, with 8 bases remaining between them. The CDR3 is 13 residues long. Germline V gene lookup returns CDR1 SGHTA and CDR2 FQGTGA. Findings and caveats of the study: A classifier reportedly called cytomegalovirus status with high sensitivity and specificity. Later on, an analysis found that several of the most significant clusters appeared to be linked to common viral pathogens, which included parvovirus B19. Association with HLA alleles at 0.05 false discovery rate was found for 15,000 to 20,000 TCR beta sequences in a later analysis.

A multiplex PCR was run with 60 Vbeta primers and 13 Jbeta primers. Produced via immunoSEQ multiplex PCR; TCRdb's table is partial and in-frame only. Of 60,000 to 75,000 clones listed, 65% to 75% are singletons. This TCR was sampled from a woman aged 55-69 years in good health and CMV-seropositive. V usage is TRBV7-3 and J usage is TRBJ2-7, with D perhaps TRBD2 (6 bases). Specimen: PBMCs. The CDR3 loop reads CASSLNGGYEQYF. Here the CDR3 DNA reads TGTGCCAGCAGCTTAAACGGGGGATACGAGCAGTACTTC.